The entry that follows covers one T cell receptor beta chain sequence. The V and J ends lost 2 bases and 1 base, in that order; junction bases with no gene match: 8. This CDR3 has 17 amino acids. Germline V gene data show CDR1 as LNHDA and CDR2 as SQIVND (reference sequence). The sample is drawn from a study of blood T cell repertoires in COVID-19. Study overall: T cells, B-cell-depleted T cells, or PBMCs provided the cDNA or gDNA that served as material.

Authors' methods: Amplification of reference gene primers was used by the study to estimate nucleated cell counts. TCRdb's table, derived via immunoSEQ multiplex PCR, lists solely in-frame clones and lacks some. V and J calls and clone size come straight from that table; D and trimming were deduced from the DNA. The repertoire consists of about 220,000 clones, with 65% to 90% occurring once and the leading ten covering roughly 2.2%. This rearrangement joins TRBV19 to TRBJ1-5, with TRBD1 matching over 7 bases. Sequenced input: peripheral blood. The sequence was obtained from an older woman with COVID-19, enrolled during active disease. The CDR3 DNA follows: TGTGCCAGTAGTATATCCCCCGACAGGGCAAGCAATCAGCCCCAGCATTTT. Protein: CASSISPDRASNQPQHF. Full variable domain (rest looked up from reference TRBV19 and TRBJ1-5): DGGITQSPKYLFRKEGQNVTLSCEQNLNHDAMYWYRQDPGQGLRLIYYSQIVNDFQKGDIAEGYSVSREKKESFPLTVTSAQKNPTAFYLCASSISPDRASNQPQHFGDGTRLSIL.